What follows is one T cell receptor beta chain and its context. What this receptor recognizes is not known. No clone much larger than this one lies a single base away; base qualities are absent. This entry comes from a study of identical twins (dated by TCRdb to the mid-2010s). For context, the study as a whole: To test whether fetal clonotypes persist, this study deep-sequenced TCR alpha and beta repertoires from monozygotic twins, from unrelated adults of various ages, and from cord blood. To rule out contamination, replicate twin experiments were performed at different times with different library preparation protocols.

Every donor was a healthy Caucasian. The twin cohort consisted of three pairs of female monozygotic twins, all aged about 18 to 29 years. Positive isolation kits from Invitrogen were used to isolate CD4+ and CD8+ T cell populations. Library preparation employed 5' RACE. Sequencer: Illumina HiSeq 2000. Template switching added a universal primer binding site, and the final cDNA carried a unique molecular identifier that allowed TCR cDNA molecules to be counted accurately. Specific primers in the conserved constant-segment region were used to synthesize first-strand cDNA for TCR alpha and beta chains. To control for contamination, each cDNA library was double barcoded with a SMART-Mk sample barcode plus Illumina barcodes. TruSeq adapter sequences, together with Illumina sample barcodes, were added in two successive PCR steps. The TCR alpha and beta cDNA libraries were sequenced on the Illumina HiSeq platform using custom primers. In the paper's pipeline: Unique molecular identifiers were extracted from raw reads with MiGEC, and CDR3 positions were determined with MiXCR. For each individual, recombination models were inferred using an EM algorithm with the repgenHMM and IGoR tools. The analysis of shared clonotypes was done with the tcR package in R, with sharing normalized by the product of cloneset sizes. Out-of-frame nonproductive sequences were analyzed to study raw recombination free of thymic and clonal selection effects. TCRdb reran the public reads through fastp at Q25 and MiXCR, keeping productive beta chains. Each entry merges the rows of one CDR3 protein and shows their most common DNA and genes. In this record, the V and J calls reflect TCRdb's handling and not the investigators' own analysis. The sample contains 470,000 or so distinct CDR3 sequences, roughly 24% of them found a single time. The ten biggest clones cover approximately 2.9% of the sample.

The CDR3 measures 15 amino acids from cysteine to phenylalanine. The DNA shown is the 45-base CDR3, in frame from base 1. Sequences MGHDK (CDR1) and SYGVNS (CDR2) are obtained from the germline V gene. V is pruned by 5 bases and J by 7 bases, leaving 13 bases of the junction without a gene match. Paper-wide results and their limitations: In monozygotic twins, recombination models systematically underestimated out-of-frame TCR alpha sharing, but the models matched the sharing seen between unrelated individuals. A weaker excess of twin sharing was found in beta out-of-frame sequences because the signal-to-noise ratio was lowered by fewer shared sequences. Because the same donors could not be followed over many years, the conclusions depended on cross-sectional statistical analysis. Compared with coincidental sharing between unrelated individuals, out-of-frame TCR alpha sequences shared between twins had an excess of sequences with low generation probability. Zero-insertion analyses could be partly confounded by invariant T cells such as MAIT and iNKT, though diverse VJ usage argued against such confounding for most clonotypes. Fewer insertions were carried by abundant cord blood beta clonotypes, a similar but weaker trend appeared in young adult naive repertoires, and no such trend appeared in memory repertoires.

The same specimen was also included in a second study, on T cells expressing NK-cell markers. Per that second paper: In sorted CD3+CD56+NKG2C+, CD3+CD56+NKG2C- and CD3+CD56-NKG2C+ T-cell subsets from about eight donors, TCR beta-chain repertoires were profiled. Seven of the eight sequenced donors were HCMV-seropositive and one was HCMV-seronegative. To restrict sorting to alphabetaTCR-expressing T cells, an anti-gammadeltaTCR antibody was added in several experiments. For five or six donors, the dominant CD3+CD56+NKG2C+ clonotypes were among the top 10 CD8+ clonotypes and accounted for about 1.0-7.5% of CD8+ T cells. Those dominant clonotypes were again the most abundant among CD3+CD56-NKG2C+ cells in a few donors, at about 28.3-60.1%. Whether the expanded NKG2C-expressing T cell clones were specific for HCMV antigens remained unclear. Randomly selected healthy volunteers, three men and five women, were used as the eight sequenced donors. HCMV serostatus was determined by detecting HCMV-specific IgG in serum with a commercial ELISA kit. Reads were demultiplexed and grouped by UMI with MIGEC, and clonotypes were assembled and quantified with MiTCR. To exclude erroneous sequences, only TCR cDNA sequences supported by at least two reads were retained. Downstream repertoire analysis used the tcR package, and clonotypes were matched across fractions by CDR3 nucleotide sequence plus V segment. VDJmatch was used to annotate antigen specificity against VDJdb, with one amino acid substitution in CDR3 permitted.

The material sequenced was CD4+ T cells sorted from blood. In this chain, TRBV25-1 is recombined with TRBJ2-5; TRBD2 fits 7 bases in the junction. This receptor was obtained from a woman aged 18-30 years in good health. The DNA sequence is TGTGCCAGCAGTCCAGTGGACCGGGACTACGCGACCCAGTACTTC. Translation gives CASSPVDRDYATQYF.